This entry lists 32 T cell receptor beta chains sequenced from one sample in a study of blood T cell repertoires in COVID-19. Repertoires were generated with immunoSEQ multiplex PCR, while TCRdb's copy carries only in-frame clones and drops some. The top ten clones hold 2% to 2.5% of a sample with a few hundred thousand clones, over 75% of them seen once. The sample was peripheral blood. These receptors originate from a woman aged 45-60 years with acute or convalescent COVID-19.

This sequence joins TRBV5-1 and TRBJ2-7; a possible D gene is TRBD1 (5 bases). The CDR3 has 15 amino acids. Trimming shortened V by 1 base and J by 4 bases, and 15 bases separated the two germline ends. The V gene's germline CDR1 is SGHRS and CDR2 YFSETQ. The DNA of the CDR3 is TGCGCCAGCAGCTTGAGACGAGACAGACGGTACGAGCAGTACTTC. Translation: CASSLRRDRRYEQYF. Together with reference TRBV5-1 and TRBJ2-7, the CDR3 gives the full variable domain: KAGVTQTPRYLIKTRGQQVTLSCSPISGHRSVSWYQQTPGQGLQFLFEYFSETQRNKGNFPGRFSGRQFSNSRSEMNVSTLELGDSALYLCASSLRRDRRYEQYFGPGTRLTVT.

CDR3 nucleotides: TGTGCCAGCAGCGTCCGACTAGCGGGAGCGGTAGATACGCAGTATTTT. This sequence encodes CASSVRLAGAVDTQYF. The chain recombines TRBV27 with TRBJ2-3; 12 bases align to TRBD2. The CDR3 contains 16 residues. Germline V gene data show CDR1 as MNHEY and CDR2 as SMNVEV (reference sequence). The V and J ends lost 6 bases and 5 bases, in that order; junction bases with no gene match: 9.

The chain has TRBV18 and TRBJ2-7, with D possibly matching TRBD1 (5 bases). Trimming took off 5 bases at V and 5 bases at J, with 13 bases between the two ends. The CDR3 has 13 amino acids. Per germline, CDR1 KGHSH and CDR2 LQKENI. In nucleotides, the CDR3 is TGTGCCAGCTCATCCAGCAGGGCAGACGAGCAGTACTTC. This translates into CASSSSRADEQYF. Based on the CDR3 plus reference TRBV18 and TRBJ2-7, the full variable domain is NAGVMQNPRHLVRRRGQEARLRCSPMKGHSHVYWYRQLPEEGLKFMVYLQKENIIDESGMPKERFSAEFPKEGPSILRIQQVVRGDSAAYFCASSSSRADEQYFGPGTRLTVT.

This clone has just one count. This chain connects TRBV30 to TRBJ1-1; D is undetermined. Per the germline V gene, CDR1 is GTSNPN and CDR2 is SVGIG (reference sequence). V lost 6 bases, J lost 3 bases, and 14 bases lay in between. The CDR3 runs to 13 residues. The CDR3, as DNA: TGTGCCTGCGCCGATGCGGGAGACACTGAAGCTTTCTTT. It is translated as CACADAGDTEAFF.

The chain is built from TRBV4-2 and TRBJ2-7; 9 nucleotides line up with TRBD1. The CDR3 totals 18 residues. CDR1 is LGHNA and CDR2 is YNFKEQ in the germline V gene. The trim removed 0 bases at V and 0 bases at J, leaving 9 bases unmatched. CDR3 nucleotides: TGTGCCAGCAGCCAAGACTACACAGGGACAGGGTACTCCTACGAGCAGTACTTC. This translates into CASSQDYTGTGYSYEQYF.

This chain links TRBV19 with TRBJ2-7; TRBD1 matches 8 bases. The germline V gene has CDR1 LNHDA and CDR2 SQIVND (reference sequence). The CDR3 loop spans 15 amino acids. Trimming cost V 1 base and J 4 bases; bases outside gene matches: 6. CDR3 coding DNA: TGTGCCAGTAGTATAGTACGACAGGGGAAATACGAGCAGTACTTC. This gives the protein CASSIVRQGKYEQYF. Supplemented by reference TRBV19 and TRBJ2-7, the full variable domain reads DGGITQSPKYLFRKEGQNVTLSCEQNLNHDAMYWYRQDPGQGLRLIYYSQIVNDFQKGDIAEGYSVSREKKESFPLTVTSAQKNPTAFYLCASSIVRQGKYEQYFGPGTRLTVT.

The chain has TRBV25-1 and TRBJ1-2; D may be TRBD1 (6 bases). The CDR3 totals 14 residues. V was clipped by 8 bases and J by 1 base, with 14 bases between them. Germline CDR1 is MGHDK and CDR2 is SYGVNS. For the CDR3, the DNA is TGTGCCAGCCTCGGACAGTGGGGTAACTATGGCTACACCTTC. It specifies CASLGQWGNYGYTF.

This chain connects TRBV27 to TRBJ1-1; D is uncertain. Between the trimmed V and J ends, which lost 2 bases and 8 bases, there was a span of 12 bases. The germline CDR1 and CDR2 sequences are MNHEY and SMNVEV (reference sequence). The CDR3 spans 13 residues. The CDR3 loop reads CASSLRQDLEAFF. CDR3 bases: TGTGCCAGCAGTTTACGTCAGGATCTCGAAGCTTTCTTT.

As DNA, the CDR3 is TGTGCCAGCACTCCGACTAGCGTTACAGATACGCAGTATTTT. Translating gives CASTPTSVTDTQYF. The chain recombines TRBV7-2 with TRBJ2-3, with 8 bases aligning to TRBD2. The CDR3 consists of 14 residues. Losses at the gene ends were 7 bases for V and 3 bases for J; bases not matched to a gene: 6. Germline CDR1 and CDR2: SGHTA and FQGNSA.

V and J are TRBV6-5 and TRBJ1-5; TRBD1 matches 7 bases. Germline loops: CDR1 MNHEY, CDR2 SVGAGI. J was trimmed by 15 bases and V by 0 bases; bases with no gene match: 8. The CDR3 runs 13 residues. The CDR3: CASSYSKTGLMHF. Here the CDR3 DNA reads TGTGCCAGCAGTTACTCGAAGACAGGGCTGATGCATTTT.

This clone was picked up one time. The chain joins TRBV7-2 to TRBJ2-1; TRBD2 matches 12 bases. J lost 11 bases, V lost 1 base, and 6 bases had no gene match. The CDR3 loop spans 15 amino acids. Germline V gene data show CDR1 as SGHTA and CDR2 as FQGNSA. The CDR3 here is CASSLGETSGRKQFF. The CDR3 DNA sequence: TGTGCCAGCAGCTTAGGAGAAACTAGCGGGAGGAAGCAGTTCTTC.

The genes are TRBV18 and TRBJ2-5; a weak D match, TRBD2 (6 bases). There are 15 residues in the CDR3. Germline assignment: CDR1 KGHSH and CDR2 LQKENI. V was cut by 1 base and J by 2 bases, with 11 bases left in between. CDR3 coding DNA: TGTGCCAGCTCACCACAGTTGGGGAGGCAAGAGACCCAGTACTTC. It yields the protein CASSPQLGRQETQYF.

This chain uses TRBV6-1 with TRBJ2-3; unclear D gene. V lost 2 bases, J lost 7 bases, and 7 bases lay in between. This CDR3 is 12 amino acids long. Germline V gives CDR1 MNHNS, CDR2 SASEGT. The CDR3 spells CASSENVNTQYF. CDR3 sequence (DNA): TGTGCCAGCAGTGAAAATGTAAATACGCAGTATTTT.

This clone was counted between two and nine times. The CDR3: CASSPLSGNEQYF. DNA for the CDR3: TGTGCCAGCAGCCCCTTATCGGGAAACGAGCAGTACTTC. V usage is TRBV5-6 and J usage is TRBJ2-7; maybe TRBD2 (5 bases). CDR3 length equals 13 residues. Trimming removed 4 bases at V and 5 bases at J, with 13 bases between. CDR1 is SGHDT and CDR2 is YYEEEE in the germline V gene.

The rearrangement links TRBV28 to TRBJ2-2; D gene ambiguous. The germline V and J ends were trimmed by 2 bases and 0 bases, with 7 bases remaining between them. The germline CDR1 and CDR2 sequences are MDHEN and SYDVKM. This CDR3 is built from 15 residues. The CDR3 is CASSLPYTNTGELFF. In DNA form, the CDR3 reads TGTGCCAGCAGTTTACCCTATACGAACACCGGGGAGCTGTTTTTT.

This clone was counted only a few times. The V and J genes are TRBV6-1 and TRBJ1-1; no reliable D call. Germline V lookup: CDR1 MNHNS, CDR2 SASEGT. Trimming took 10 bases from V and 4 from J, leaving 16 bases between them. The CDR3 has 13 residues. The CDR3 is CATYYEGSTEAFF. In DNA, the CDR3 is TGTGCCACCTACTATGAGGGCAGCACTGAAGCTTTCTTT.

The rearrangement joins TRBV6-1 to TRBJ2-5; 7 bases align to TRBD2. The J segment lost 5 bases and the V segment lost 0 bases, leaving 12 bases of the junction unmatched. The CDR3 spans 17 residues. Germline lookup yields CDR1 MNHNS and CDR2 SASEGT. CDR3 loop: CASSEALVGGVAETQYF. CDR3 bases: TGTGCCAGCAGTGAAGCGCTAGTGGGGGGGGTGGCGGAGACCCAGTACTTC.

The genes are TRBV7-2 and TRBJ1-1, with D perhaps matching TRBD1 (5 bases). This CDR3 comprises 14 residues. Per the germline V gene, CDR1 is SGHTA and CDR2 is FQGNSA. The V end was cut by 3 bases, the J end by 4 bases, with 12 bases between. In nucleotides, the CDR3 is TGTGCCAGCAGCTTTTGGGGGGTCGGCACTGAAGCTTTCTTT. Its translation: CASSFWGVGTEAFF.

V gene TRBV7-9 combines with J gene TRBJ1-1, with TRBD1 matching over 7 bases. The CDR3 has 13 amino acids. J was trimmed by 4 bases and V by 4 bases; bases with no gene match: 3. Germline-derived CDR1 and CDR2 are SEHNR and FQNEAQ (reference sequence). The CDR3 is CASSYRGSTEAFF. DNA for the CDR3: TGTGCCAGCAGCTACAGGGGTTCCACTGAAGCTTTCTTT. Together with reference TRBV7-9 and TRBJ1-1, the CDR3 gives the full variable domain: DTGVSQNPRHKITKRGQNVTFRCDPISEHNRLYWYRQTLGQGPEFLTYFQNEAQLEKSRLLSDRFSAERPKGSFSTLEIQRTEQGDSAMYLCASSYRGSTEAFFGQGTRLTVV.

This rearrangement joins TRBV2 to TRBJ2-1, with 14 bases matching TRBD2. Germline V lookup: CDR1 SNHLY, CDR2 FYNNEI. The CDR3 covers 15 residues. V trimming: 7 bases; J trimming: 5 bases; junction bases outside the gene matches: 4. The CDR3 spells CASTGGLAGDNEQFF. In nucleotides, the CDR3 is TGTGCCAGCACTGGGGGACTAGCGGGAGACAATGAGCAGTTCTTC.

The V call is TRBV24-1, the J call TRBJ2-3; 8 nucleotides match TRBD2. The germline V gene encodes CDR1 KGHDR and CDR2 SFDVKD. This CDR3 is 20 amino acids long. V dropped 4 bases and J dropped 1; count of bases not matched to a gene: 18. CDR3 sequence (DNA): TGTGCCACCAGTGACCCACGGGACTTCACCGGGACTAGTGGCACAGATACGCAGTATTTT. Residues: CATSDPRDFTGTSGTDTQYF.

V is TRBV18 and J is TRBJ1-5; the D gene is possibly TRBD1 (5 bases). The V end was cut by 6 bases, the J end by 3 bases, with 15 bases between. This CDR3 spans 15 amino acids. CDR1 KGHSH and CDR2 LQKENI come from the germline V gene. The CDR3 is CASSRRGGDNQPQHF. The CDR3 DNA sequence: TGTGCCAGCTCTCGACGGGGAGGGGACAATCAGCCCCAGCATTTT.

This clone was counted a single time. The gene calls are TRBV5-1 and TRBJ1-1, with a tentative D call TRBD1 (6 bases). The CDR3 length is 14 residues. V lost 4 bases to trimming and J lost 3 bases, with 13 bases between them. Germline CDR1 and CDR2: SGHRS and YFSETQ. The CDR3 region has the DNA TGCGCCAGCAGCACCACAGGGCGGGACACTGAAGCTTTCTTT. Protein product: CASSTTGRDTEAFF.

The chain employs TRBV30 and TRBJ2-5, with 7 nucleotides matching TRBD2. The CDR3 runs 13 residues. CDR1 is GTSNPN, CDR2 SVGIG, per germline (reference sequence). Trimming took 7 bases from V and 9 from J; bases not matched to a gene: 14. The CDR3 protein is CASTGTTKRPQYF. The CDR3 DNA is TGTGCCTCGACCGGGACTACCAAGAGACCCCAGTACTTC.

J is TRBJ1-5 and V is TRBV3-1 (or the pseudogene TRBV3-2); D is unclear. From germline, CDR1 is LGHDT and CDR2 YNNKEL (reference sequence). V lost 0 bases and J lost 2, with 8 bases in between. The CDR3 consists of 15 residues. The CDR3 here is CASSQDPGGNQPQHF. Here the CDR3 DNA reads TGTGCCAGCAGCCAAGATCCAGGCGGCAATCAGCCCCAGCATTTT.

The chain combines TRBV9 with TRBJ2-7, with TRBD2 identical over 11 bases. This CDR3 region has 16 residues. CDR1 and CDR2 from the germline V gene are SGDLS and YYNGEE. The junction had 4 bases not matched to a gene; V was cut back by 0 bases and J by 2 bases. The CDR3 sequence: CASSVGGSGRAYEQYF. DNA of the CDR3: TGTGCCAGCAGCGTAGGTGGTAGCGGGAGGGCCTACGAGCAGTACTTC.

The chain is built from TRBV24-1 and TRBJ2-2, with 8 positions matching TRBD1. Germline assignment: CDR1 KGHDR and CDR2 SFDVKD. Trimming cost V 3 bases and J 6 bases; bases outside gene matches: 8. The CDR3 has 16 residues. CDR3 DNA: TGTGCCACCAGTGATCCAACCCAGACAGGGGCCGGGGAGCTGTTTTTT. Amino acids: CATSDPTQTGAGELFF.

The V call is TRBV24-1, the J call TRBJ2-7, with 7 bases identical to TRBD2. Trimming at V came to 0 bases and at J to 2 bases, leaving 3 bases not matched to a gene. The CDR3 has 15 amino acids. The V gene's germline CDR1 is KGHDR and CDR2 SFDVKD. As DNA, the CDR3 is TGTGCCACCAGTGATTTGCGGGGAGGGCCCTACGAGCAGTACTTC. Amino acids: CATSDLRGGPYEQYF.

The V call is TRBV6-5, the J call TRBJ1-6; 7 bases align to TRBD1. The CDR3 length is 13 residues. Looked up from germline, CDR1 is MNHEY and CDR2 is SVGAGI. With V trimmed by 7 bases and J by 10 bases, 7 bases remained unmatched. The CDR3, as DNA: TGTGCCAGCATAAAGGGGGCGCGATCACCCCTCCACTTT. It encodes CASIKGARSPLHF.

This chain uses TRBV10-3 with TRBJ2-1; tentative D call: TRBD2 (6 bases). The germline V gene has CDR1 ENHRY and CDR2 SYGVKD. V gave up 4 bases and J gave up 0 bases, with 13 bases separating them. This CDR3 has 16 residues. The CDR3 protein is CAISGDSKSSYNEQFF. CDR3 bases: TGTGCCATCAGTGGGGACTCTAAGAGCTCCTACAATGAGCAGTTCTTC.

The genes are TRBV19 and TRBJ1-5; unclear D gene. The germline V gene has CDR1 LNHDA and CDR2 SQIVND (reference sequence). V was trimmed by 1 base and J by 0 bases, leaving 13 bases between them. The CDR3 is 17 residues long. The CDR3 spells CASSIVPRDYSNQPQHF. CDR3 in DNA: TGTGCCAGTAGTATAGTACCCCGGGATTATAGCAATCAGCCCCAGCATTTT.

The chain is built from TRBV2 and TRBJ2-7; 10 nucleotides line up with TRBD1. V lost 6 bases, J lost 5 bases, and 7 bases stayed unmatched. CDR1 SNHLY and CDR2 FYNNEI come from the germline V gene. The CDR3 is 14 amino acids. CDR3 DNA: TGTGCCAGCAGAGACAGGGGGCGCGTCGACGAGCAGTACTTC. This gives the protein CASRDRGRVDEQYF.